The 18 T cell receptor beta chains reported below all come from one sample, sequenced in a study of CD8 T cells in Susac syndrome. Random hexamers primed reverse transcription of about 0.5 to 1 ug RNA. Using its own MiXCR run on the immunoSEQ multiplex PCR reads, TCRdb lists one record per CDR3 protein. Of fewer than 200,000 distinct CDR3 sequences listed, roughly 94% are singletons. Sequencing input: CD4+ T cells from PBMCs. The receptors here all came from a human donor in good health.

This chain connects TRBV28 to TRBJ2-7; the D gene is possibly TRBD1 (6 bases). CDR3 length equals 11 residues. Trimming stripped 5 bases from V and 8 bases from J, with 10 bases between. CDR1 is MDHEN, CDR2 SYDVKM, per germline. The DNA of the CDR3 is TGTGCCAGCAGTCTTCAGGGGAAGCAGTACTTC. Translated, it gives CASSLQGKQYF.

The V and J genes are TRBV20-1 and TRBJ2-1; D not certain. V lost 1 base and J 0 bases, leaving 10 bases between the germline ends. This CDR3 region has 15 residues. The germline V gene has CDR1 DFQATT and CDR2 SNEGSKA (reference sequence). The CDR3 is CSARGAPGSYNEQFF. In nucleotides, the CDR3 is TGCAGTGCTAGAGGCGCCCCCGGCTCCTACAATGAGCAGTTCTTC.

CDR3 sequence (DNA): TGCAGTGCTACCCTGGGGGGGGTAGGGTATAATGAGCAGTTCTTC. The encoded protein is CSATLGGVGYNEQFF. This chain links TRBV20-1 with TRBJ2-1, with 7 bases identical to TRBD2. V dropped 4 bases and J dropped 7; count of bases not matched to a gene: 13. The germline CDR1 and CDR2 sequences are DFQATT and SNEGSKA (reference sequence). The CDR3 consists of 15 residues.

The CDR3 DNA sequence: TGTGCCAGCCTGCCGGGCAACTCCTACGAGCAGTACTTC. Amino acids: CASLPGNSYEQYF. The chain employs TRBV28 and TRBJ2-7; no definite D call. The CDR3 sequence is 13 residues long. Deletions cut 8 bases from V and 0 bases from J, with 11 bases between. The germline V gene encodes CDR1 MDHEN and CDR2 SYDVKM.

J is TRBJ2-3 and V is TRBV20-1; 10 nucleotides align to TRBD2. V lost 4 bases to trimming and J lost 4 bases; unmatched junction nucleotides: 8. CDR3 length: 15 amino acids. Germline V CDR1 and CDR2: DFQATT, SNEGSKA (reference sequence). The CDR3 protein is CSAKAGGPGSDTQYF. The CDR3 DNA is TGCAGTGCTAAAGCGGGAGGGCCCGGTTCAGATACGCAGTATTTT.

V gene TRBV7-3 combines with J gene TRBJ2-1; 9 bases line up with TRBD2. This CDR3 spans 15 amino acids. Per the germline V gene, CDR1 is SGHTA and CDR2 is FQGTGA. V lost 4 bases and J lost 6; bases outside the gene matches: 7. CDR3 DNA sequence: TGTGCCAGCAGCTCCGCGGGAGGGCCGGTCAATGAGCAGTTCTTC. Protein product: CASSSAGGPVNEQFF.

The gene calls are TRBV5-1 and TRBJ2-2; TRBD2 agrees at 8 bases. The CDR3 extends over 15 amino acids. Germline V gene lookup returns CDR1 SGHRS and CDR2 YFSETQ. V lost 5 bases and J lost 5; bases outside the gene matches: 8. The CDR3, as DNA: TGCGCCAGCAGGCCTACTAGCGGTTGGACCGGGGAGCTGTTTTTT. Protein product: CASRPTSGWTGELFF.

The chain has TRBV29-1 and TRBJ2-5; 9 bases are shared with TRBD2. The CDR3 runs 14 residues. Trimming took 3 bases from V and 3 from J; bases not matched to a gene: 5. Germline V gives CDR1 SQVTM, CDR2 ANQGSEA. The CDR3 protein is CSVDVAGVKETQYF. In DNA form, the CDR3 reads TGCAGCGTTGACGTAGCGGGAGTTAAAGAGACCCAGTACTTC.

The V call is TRBV29-1, the J call TRBJ2-5; D is unresolved. The CDR3 runs to 12 residues. Germline V gene data show CDR1 as SQVTM and CDR2 as ANQGSEA. Trimming cost V 5 bases and J 5 bases, with 12 bases left between them. The CDR3 region has the DNA TGCAGCGTTCGAAGGTTGCGGGAGACCCAGTACTTC. This codes for CSVRRLRETQYF.

CDR3 sequence: CASSRGQYYGYTF. Written as DNA, the CDR3 is TGTGCCAGCAGCCGAGGACAGTACTATGGCTACACCTTC. This rearrangement joins TRBV7-9 to TRBJ1-2; D possibly corresponds to TRBD1 (6 bases). Germline CDR1 SEHNR, CDR2 FQNEAQ (reference sequence). The CDR3 extends over 13 amino acids. Trimming stripped 5 bases from V and 3 bases from J, with 10 bases between.

This clonotype was seen once. This chain links TRBV5-1 with TRBJ2-3; TRBD1 agrees at 10 bases. J gave up 3 bases and V 4 bases, and 5 bases lay outside the gene matches. This CDR3 spans 15 amino acids. CDR1 is SGHRS, CDR2 YFSETQ, per germline. CDR3 nucleotides: TGCGCCAGCAGCACGACAGGGGGCCTGACAGATACGCAGTATTTT. It is translated as CASSTTGGLTDTQYF.

In this sample, this clonotype turned up once. In DNA form, the CDR3 reads TGCAGCGTCCTGACTGCCCCAGGGACCCAGTACTTC. It encodes CSVLTAPGTQYF. The V call is TRBV29-1, the J call TRBJ2-5; the D is unclear. Germline CDR1 reads SQVTM; CDR2 reads ANQGSEA. V lost 6 bases, J lost 7 bases, and 15 bases lay in between. There are 12 residues in the CDR3. Full variable domain (missing parts from reference TRBV29-1 and TRBJ2-5): SAVISQKPSRDICQRGTSLTIQCQVDSQVTMMFWYRQQPGQSLTLIATANQGSEATYESGFVIDKFPISRPNLTFSTLTVSNMSPEDSSIYLCSVLTAPGTQYFGPGTRLLVL.

The chain couples TRBV3-1 to TRBJ2-1; 8 positions agree with TRBD2. Germline V gene data show CDR1 as LGHDT and CDR2 as YNNKEL (reference sequence). The CDR3 has 17 amino acids. After removal of 5 bases from V and 0 bases from J, the junction contained 9 bases not matched to a gene. CDR3 coding DNA: TGTGCCAGCAGCAAGGCTAGCGGGCCTAGCTCCTACAATGAGCAGTTCTTC. Translating it yields CASSKASGPSSYNEQFF.

This clonotype has just one count. This chain joins TRBV14 and TRBJ2-1; TRBD2 matches at 11 bases. The V gene's germline CDR1 is SGHDN and CDR2 FVKESK. J gave up 6 bases and V 3 bases, and 7 bases lay outside the gene matches. The CDR3 consists of 16 residues. CDR3 sequence reads: CASSQMGLAGGNEQFF. The DNA of the CDR3 is TGTGCCAGCAGCCAGATGGGGCTAGCGGGAGGCAATGAGCAGTTCTTC.

The chain uses TRBV29-1 and TRBJ2-3, with 7 bases fitting TRBD2. The CDR3 runs to 15 residues. CDR1 and CDR2 (germline): SQVTM, ANQGSEA. The J segment lost 1 base and the V segment lost 2 bases, leaving 6 bases of the junction unmatched. In DNA, the CDR3 is TGCAGCGTTGAAAATTTTCTAGCGGGCACAGATACGCAGTATTTT. Its translation: CSVENFLAGTDTQYF.

The chain has TRBV29-1 and TRBJ1-1, with D hard to call. This CDR3 contains 12 residues. The V gene lost 4 bases and the J gene lost 4 bases, with 10 bases spanning the gap. Germline V gene sequence: CDR1 SQVTM, CDR2 ANQGSEA. CDR3 in DNA: TGCAGCGTTGCCGGCTTGGGCACTGAAGCTTTCTTT. Its translation is CSVAGLGTEAFF.

This chain uses TRBV12-3 or TRBV12-4 with TRBJ2-5, with TRBD1 identical over 9 bases. The J segment lost 1 base and the V segment lost 4 bases, leaving 7 bases of the junction unmatched. There are 16 residues in the CDR3. The CDR3 DNA follows: TGTGCCAGCAGTTCTTCTTGGACAGGGGCCCAAGAGACCCAGTACTTC. This gives the protein CASSSSWTGAQETQYF.

V usage is TRBV20-1 and J usage is TRBJ2-2; D is unclear. The ends were cut back, 5 bases at V and 0 bases at J, with 4 bases in the middle. Germline CDR1 DFQATT, CDR2 SNEGSKA (reference sequence). There are 12 residues in the CDR3. The CDR3 is CSARANTGELFF. The CDR3 nucleotides are TGCAGTGCTCGGGCGAACACCGGGGAGCTGTTTTTT.